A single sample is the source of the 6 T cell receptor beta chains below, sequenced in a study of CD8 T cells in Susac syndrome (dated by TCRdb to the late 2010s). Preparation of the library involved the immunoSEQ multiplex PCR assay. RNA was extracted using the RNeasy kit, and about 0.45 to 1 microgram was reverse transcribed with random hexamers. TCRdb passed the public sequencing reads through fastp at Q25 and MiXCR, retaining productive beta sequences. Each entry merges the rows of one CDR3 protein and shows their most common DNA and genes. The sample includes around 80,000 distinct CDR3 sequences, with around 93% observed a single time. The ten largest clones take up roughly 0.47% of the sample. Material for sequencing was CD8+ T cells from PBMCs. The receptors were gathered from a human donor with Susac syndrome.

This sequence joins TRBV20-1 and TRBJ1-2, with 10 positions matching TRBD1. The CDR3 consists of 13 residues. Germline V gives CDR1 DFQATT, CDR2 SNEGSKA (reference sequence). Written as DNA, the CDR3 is TGCAGAATCGCCGGGACAGGGGTTTATGGCTACACCTTC. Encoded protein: CRIAGTGVYGYTF.

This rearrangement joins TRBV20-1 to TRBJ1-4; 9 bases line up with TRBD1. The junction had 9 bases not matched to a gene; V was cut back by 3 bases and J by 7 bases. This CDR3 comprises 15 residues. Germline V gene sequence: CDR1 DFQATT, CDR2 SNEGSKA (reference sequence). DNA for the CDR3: TGCAGTGCTAGGGTGATGGGACAGGGTGTTGAAAAACTGTTTTTT. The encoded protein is CSARVMGQGVEKLFF.

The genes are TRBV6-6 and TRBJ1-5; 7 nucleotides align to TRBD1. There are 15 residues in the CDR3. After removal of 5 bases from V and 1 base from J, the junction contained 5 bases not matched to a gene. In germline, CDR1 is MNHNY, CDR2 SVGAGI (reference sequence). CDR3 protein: CASSNRQGSNQPQHF. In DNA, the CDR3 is TGTGCCAGCAGTAACAGACAGGGAAGCAATCAGCCCCAGCATTTT.

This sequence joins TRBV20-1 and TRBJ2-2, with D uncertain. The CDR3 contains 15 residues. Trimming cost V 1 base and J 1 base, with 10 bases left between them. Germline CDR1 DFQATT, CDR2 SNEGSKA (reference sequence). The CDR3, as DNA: TGCAGTGCTAGAGTCGAACGCCTGAACACCGGGGAGCTGTTTTTT. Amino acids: CSARVERLNTGELFF.

In DNA form, the CDR3 reads TGTGCCAGTAGTAACAGGGTAGGCCAGCCCCAGCATTTT. Protein sequence: CASSNRVGQPQHF. The genes are TRBV19 and TRBJ1-5; possibly TRBD1 for D (6 bases). V was trimmed by 4 bases and J by 7 bases, leaving 11 bases between them. The CDR3 spans 13 residues. Germline CDR1 reads LNHDA; CDR2 reads SQIVND (reference sequence). The entire variable domain, with the rest obtained from reference TRBV19 and TRBJ1-5, is as follows: DGGITQSPKYLFRKEGQNVTLSCEQNLNHDAMYWYRQDPGQGLRLIYYSQIVNDFQKGDIAEGYSVSREKKESFPLTVTSAQKNPTAFYLCASSNRVGQPQHFGDGTRLSIL.

Here the CDR3 DNA reads TGTGCCAGCAGTTACTCTCAAGCGACCGATACGCAGTATTTT. It specifies CASSYSQATDTQYF. The V and J genes are TRBV6-5 and TRBJ2-3; unclear D gene. Per the germline V gene, CDR1 is MNHEY and CDR2 is SVGAGI. This CDR3 has 14 residues. Trimming shortened V by 0 bases and J by 6 bases, and 10 bases separated the two germline ends.